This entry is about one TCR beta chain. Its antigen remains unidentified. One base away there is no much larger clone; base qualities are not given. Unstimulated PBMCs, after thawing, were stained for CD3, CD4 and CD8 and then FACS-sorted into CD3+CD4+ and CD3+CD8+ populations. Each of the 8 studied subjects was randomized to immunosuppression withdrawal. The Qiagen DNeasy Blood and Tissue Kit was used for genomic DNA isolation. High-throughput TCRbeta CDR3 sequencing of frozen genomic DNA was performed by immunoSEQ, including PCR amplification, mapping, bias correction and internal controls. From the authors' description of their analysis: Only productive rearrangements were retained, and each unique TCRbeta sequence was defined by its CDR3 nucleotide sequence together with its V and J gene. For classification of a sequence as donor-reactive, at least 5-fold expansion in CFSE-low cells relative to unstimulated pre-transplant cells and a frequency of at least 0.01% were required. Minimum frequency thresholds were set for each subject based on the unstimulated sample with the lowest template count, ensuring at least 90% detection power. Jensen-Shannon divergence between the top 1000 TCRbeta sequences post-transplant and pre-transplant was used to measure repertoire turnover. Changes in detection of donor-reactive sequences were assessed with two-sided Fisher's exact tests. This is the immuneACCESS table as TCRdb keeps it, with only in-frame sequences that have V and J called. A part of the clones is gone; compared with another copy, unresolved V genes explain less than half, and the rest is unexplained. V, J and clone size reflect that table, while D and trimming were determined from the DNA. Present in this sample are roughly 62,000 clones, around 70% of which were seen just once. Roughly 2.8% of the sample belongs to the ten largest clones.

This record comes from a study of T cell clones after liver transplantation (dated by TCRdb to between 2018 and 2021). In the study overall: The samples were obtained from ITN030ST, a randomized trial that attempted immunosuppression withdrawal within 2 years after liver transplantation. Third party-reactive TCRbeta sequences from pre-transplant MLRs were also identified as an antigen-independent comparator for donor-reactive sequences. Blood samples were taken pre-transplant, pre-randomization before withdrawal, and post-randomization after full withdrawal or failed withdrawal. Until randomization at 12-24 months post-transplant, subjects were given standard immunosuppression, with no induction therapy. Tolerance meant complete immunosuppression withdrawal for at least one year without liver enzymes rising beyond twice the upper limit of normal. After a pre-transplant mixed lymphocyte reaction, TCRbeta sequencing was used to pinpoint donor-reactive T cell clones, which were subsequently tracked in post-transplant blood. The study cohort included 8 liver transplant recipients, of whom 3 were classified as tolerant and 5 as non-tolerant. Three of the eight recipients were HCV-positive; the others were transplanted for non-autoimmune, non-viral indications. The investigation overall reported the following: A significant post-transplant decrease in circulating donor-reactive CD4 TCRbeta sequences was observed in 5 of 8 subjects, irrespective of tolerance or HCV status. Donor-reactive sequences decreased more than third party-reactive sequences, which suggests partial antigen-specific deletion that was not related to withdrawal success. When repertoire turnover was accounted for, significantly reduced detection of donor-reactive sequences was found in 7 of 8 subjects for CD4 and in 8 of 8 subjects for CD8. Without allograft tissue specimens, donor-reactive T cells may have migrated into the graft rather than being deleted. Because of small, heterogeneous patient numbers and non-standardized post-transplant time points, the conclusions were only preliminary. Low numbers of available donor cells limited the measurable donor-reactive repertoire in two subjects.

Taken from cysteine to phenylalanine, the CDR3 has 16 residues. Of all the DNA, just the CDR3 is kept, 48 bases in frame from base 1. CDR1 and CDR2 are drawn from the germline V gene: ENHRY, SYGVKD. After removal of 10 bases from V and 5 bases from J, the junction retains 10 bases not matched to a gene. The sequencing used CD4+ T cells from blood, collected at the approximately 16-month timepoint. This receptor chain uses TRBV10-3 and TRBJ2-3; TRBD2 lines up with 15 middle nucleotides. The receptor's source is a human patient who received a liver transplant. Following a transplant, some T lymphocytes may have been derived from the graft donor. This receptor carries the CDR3 CASGLAGGLLKDTQYF. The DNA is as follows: TGTGCCAGCGGACTAGCGGGAGGGCTCCTCAAAGATACGCAGTATTTT.